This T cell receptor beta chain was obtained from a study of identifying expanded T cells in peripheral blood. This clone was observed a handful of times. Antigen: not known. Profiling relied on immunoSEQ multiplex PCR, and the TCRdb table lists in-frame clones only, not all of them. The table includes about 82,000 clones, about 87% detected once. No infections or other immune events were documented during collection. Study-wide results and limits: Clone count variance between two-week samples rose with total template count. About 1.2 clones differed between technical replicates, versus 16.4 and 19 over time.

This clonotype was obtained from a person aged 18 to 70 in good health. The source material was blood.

CDR3 sequence: CASSSRTGSYEQYF. For the CDR3, the DNA is TGTGCCAGCAGCTCAAGGACAGGCTCCTACGAGCAGTACTTC. The V gene is TRBV11-2, the J gene TRBJ2-7; TRBD1 matches at 7 bases. The germline gives CDR1 SGHAT, CDR2 FQNNGV. V shed 4 bases, J shed 0 bases, and the junction held 3 bases outside the gene matches. The CDR3 totals 14 residues.